These T cell receptor beta chains were read from a single sample in a study of blood T cell repertoires in COVID-19. Generated by immunoSEQ multiplex PCR, the TCRdb table keeps only in-frame clones and is missing some. Seen here are more than 60,000 clones, around 88% observed once, and the top ten hold 5.5% to 7%. The sample consisted of peripheral blood. All receptors come from a man older than 75 with COVID-19, enrolled during active disease. Each CDR3 is given with its conserved first and last residue. The order of the fields is clone size, V gene, D gene, J gene, CDR3 protein, CDR3 DNA. A D gene is named only where the DNA matches it firmly. Not every row has a clone size; where given, it reads once, few, many or a size class.

abundance: -; v_gene: TRBV18; d_gene: -; j_gene: TRBJ1-5; CDR3aa: CASSPPGNQPQHF; CDR3nt: TGTGCCAGCTCACCCCCAGGGAACCAGCCCCAGCATTTT
abundance: -; v_gene: TRBV9; d_gene: -; j_gene: TRBJ1-3; CDR3aa: CASSVGGDGNTIYF; CDR3nt: TGTGCCAGCAGCGTAGGCGGGGATGGAAACACCATATATTTT
abundance: -; v_gene: TRBV6-5; d_gene: TRBD1; j_gene: TRBJ2-5; CDR3aa: CASSFMGQQETQYF; CDR3nt: TGTGCCAGCAGTTTCATGGGACAGCAAGAGACCCAGTACTTC
abundance: -; v_gene: TRBV7-3; d_gene: -; j_gene: TRBJ2-5; CDR3aa: CASSADREETQYF; CDR3nt: TGTGCCAGCAGCGCAGACAGAGAAGAGACCCAGTACTTC
abundance: few; v_gene: TRBV11-1; d_gene: -; j_gene: TRBJ2-7; CDR3aa: CASSLTDRVYSYEQYF; CDR3nt: TGTGCCAGCAGCTTAACGGACAGAGTGTACTCCTACGAGCAGTACTTC
abundance: few; v_gene: TRBV5-8; d_gene: TRBD1; j_gene: TRBJ1-1; CDR3aa: CASSPGRGLAFF; CDR3nt: TGTGCCAGCAGCCCCGGGAGGGGGCTAGCTTTCTTT
abundance: -; v_gene: TRBV2; d_gene: -; j_gene: TRBJ1-6; CDR3aa: CASLPDSSYNSPLHF; CDR3nt: TGTGCCAGCCTTCCGGACAGCAGCTATAATTCACCCCTCCACTTT
abundance: -; v_gene: TRBV19; d_gene: -; j_gene: TRBJ2-3; CDR3aa: CASSIGRVVTDTQYF; CDR3nt: TGTGCCAGTAGTATAGGCCGGGTCGTCACAGATACGCAGTATTTT
abundance: -; v_gene: TRBV5-1; d_gene: -; j_gene: TRBJ1-4; CDR3aa: CASSSKGQSNEKLFF; CDR3nt: TGCGCCAGCAGCTCTAAAGGACAGAGTAATGAAAAACTGTTTTTT
abundance: -; v_gene: TRBV6-5; d_gene: -; j_gene: TRBJ1-6; CDR3aa: CASKDTLGSPLHF; CDR3nt: TGTGCCAGCAAGGACACCTTGGGTTCACCCCTCCACTTT
abundance: -; v_gene: TRBV7-3; d_gene: TRBD1; j_gene: TRBJ2-4; CDR3aa: CASSGGTGAGNIQYF; CDR3nt: TGTGCCAGCAGCGGCGGGACAGGGGCCGGGAACATTCAGTACTTC
abundance: once; v_gene: TRBV6-4; d_gene: -; j_gene: TRBJ1-1; CDR3aa: CASSAQLNTEAFF; CDR3nt: TGTGCCAGCAGTGCCCAGTTGAACACTGAAGCTTTCTTT
abundance: -; v_gene: TRBV6-5; d_gene: TRBD1; j_gene: TRBJ1-2; CDR3aa: CASSKGQNYGYTF; CDR3nt: TGTGCCAGCAGTAAGGGACAGAACTATGGCTACACCTTC
abundance: -; v_gene: TRBV6-1; d_gene: TRBD2; j_gene: TRBJ2-2; CDR3aa: CAAAGLANTGELFF; CDR3nt: TGTGCCGCCGCCGGACTAGCGAACACCGGGGAGCTGTTTTTT
abundance: -; v_gene: TRBV9; d_gene: TRBD1; j_gene: TRBJ1-1; CDR3aa: CASSSPTGLNTEAFF; CDR3nt: TGTGCCAGCAGCTCCCCGACAGGGCTGAACACTGAAGCTTTCTTT
abundance: -; v_gene: TRBV2; d_gene: TRBD2; j_gene: TRBJ2-5; CDR3aa: CASSEPLAGMETQYF; CDR3nt: TGTGCCAGCAGTGAACCCCTAGCGGGTATGGAGACCCAGTACTTC
abundance: -; v_gene: TRBV2; d_gene: TRBD2; j_gene: TRBJ2-1; CDR3aa: CASRGIGASGGSSYNEQFF; CDR3nt: TGTGCCAGCCGTGGGATCGGGGCTAGCGGGGGGTCATCCTACAATGAGCAGTTCTTC
abundance: -; v_gene: TRBV5-4; d_gene: TRBD1; j_gene: TRBJ1-4; CDR3aa: CASSTETGRNEKLFF; CDR3nt: TGTGCCAGCAGCACCGAGACAGGGCGTAATGAAAAACTGTTTTTT
abundance: -; v_gene: TRBV2; d_gene: TRBD2; j_gene: TRBJ2-3; CDR3aa: CASSASGGGTDTQYF; CDR3nt: TGTGCCAGCAGTGCCTCTGGCGGGGGAACAGATACGCAGTATTTT
abundance: -; v_gene: TRBV2; d_gene: -; j_gene: TRBJ2-7; CDR3aa: CASSSGQNPPQYF; CDR3nt: TGTGCCAGCAGTTCCGGACAGAACCCCCCGCAGTACTTC
abundance: once; v_gene: TRBV18; d_gene: -; j_gene: TRBJ1-1; CDR3aa: CASSPKRDTEAFF; CDR3nt: TGTGCCAGCTCACCAAAACGGGACACTGAAGCTTTCTTT
abundance: -; v_gene: TRBV18; d_gene: TRBD1; j_gene: TRBJ1-2; CDR3aa: CASSPGDSLYYGYTF; CDR3nt: TGTGCCAGCTCACCCGGGGACAGCCTATACTATGGCTACACCTTC
abundance: -; v_gene: TRBV5-1; d_gene: TRBD1; j_gene: TRBJ2-1; CDR3aa: CASSGRDRVINEQFF; CDR3nt: TGCGCCAGCAGCGGCCGGGACAGGGTAATTAATGAGCAGTTCTTC
abundance: -; v_gene: TRBV9; d_gene: -; j_gene: TRBJ2-3; CDR3aa: CASSPRGLGTDTQYF; CDR3nt: TGTGCCAGCAGCCCACGGGGTCTTGGGACAGATACGCAGTATTTT
abundance: -; v_gene: TRBV11-2; d_gene: TRBD1; j_gene: TRBJ1-4; CDR3aa: CASSSGTAYEKLFF; CDR3nt: TGTGCCAGTTCGTCCGGGACAGCCTATGAAAAACTGTTTTTT
abundance: -; v_gene: TRBV29-1; d_gene: TRBD2; j_gene: TRBJ2-5; CDR3aa: CSVQTSGARRTQYF; CDR3nt: TGCAGCGTCCAGACTAGCGGGGCCCGTCGGACCCAGTACTTC
abundance: few; v_gene: TRBV3-1/TRBV3-2; d_gene: -; j_gene: TRBJ1-1; CDR3aa: CASSQVPSWGAFF; CDR3nt: TGTGCCAGCAGCCAAGTCCCTAGTTGGGGCGCTTTCTTT
abundance: -; v_gene: TRBV7-3; d_gene: -; j_gene: TRBJ1-1; CDR3aa: CASSPGAGEEAFF; CDR3nt: TGTGCCAGCAGCCCCGGGGCAGGGGAAGAAGCTTTCTTT
abundance: -; v_gene: TRBV18; d_gene: TRBD1; j_gene: TRBJ1-5; CDR3aa: CASSPRTGDQPQHF; CDR3nt: TGTGCCAGCTCACCTCGGACAGGGGACCAGCCCCAGCATTTT
abundance: -; v_gene: TRBV4-2; d_gene: -; j_gene: TRBJ2-7; CDR3aa: CASSPEDSFYEQYF; CDR3nt: TGTGCCAGCAGCCCAGAGGACAGCTTCTACGAGCAGTACTTC